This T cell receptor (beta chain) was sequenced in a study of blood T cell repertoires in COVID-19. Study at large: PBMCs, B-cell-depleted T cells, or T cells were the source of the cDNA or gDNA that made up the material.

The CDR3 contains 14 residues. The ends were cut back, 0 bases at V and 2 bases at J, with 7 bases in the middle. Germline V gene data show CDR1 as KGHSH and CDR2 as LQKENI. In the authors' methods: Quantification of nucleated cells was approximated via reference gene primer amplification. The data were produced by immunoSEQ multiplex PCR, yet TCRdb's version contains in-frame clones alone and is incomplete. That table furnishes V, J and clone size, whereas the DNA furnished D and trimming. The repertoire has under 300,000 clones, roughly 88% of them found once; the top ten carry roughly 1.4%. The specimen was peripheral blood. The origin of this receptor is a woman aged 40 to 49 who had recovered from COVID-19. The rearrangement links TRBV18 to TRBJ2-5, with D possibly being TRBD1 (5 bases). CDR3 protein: CASSPPTEQETQYF. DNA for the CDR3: TGTGCCAGCTCACCACCGACAGAACAAGAGACCCAGTACTTC.